Sequencing of this TCR beta chain was carried out in a study of beta chain features in type 1 diabetes. There are 12 residues in the CDR3. Deletions cut 0 bases from V and 13 bases from J, with 11 bases between. Germline V gives CDR1 SGHTA, CDR2 FQGNSA. The isolated RNA, all of it, was reverse transcribed, so expressed TCRB transcripts were what got sequenced. Profiling relied on immunoSEQ multiplex PCR, and the TCRdb table lists in-frame clones only, not all of them. The top ten hold around 0.5% of the sample, which has under 200,000 clones, approximately 9% seen once. There are a few counts of this clone. Its antigen remains unknown. Study-wide results and caveats: All four CD4+ subsets of Type 1 diabetes patients contained TCRB CDR3s that were moderately but significantly shorter.

The chain carries TRBV7-2 and TRBJ2-3; D is perhaps TRBD2 (6 bases). The receptor was derived from a woman aged 18 to 35 with type 1 diabetes. Sequencing was performed on central memory CD4+ T cells from blood. CDR3 residues: CASSLARPGEYF. The CDR3 DNA follows: TGTGCCAGCAGCTTAGCCAGACCGGGGGAGTATTTT.